This TCR beta chain emerged from a study of T cell repertoires in cytomegalovirus infection. Study-wide background: Evidence of both CMV infection and a matching HLA type came from public TCR beta signatures.

Trimming cost V 4 bases and J 4 bases; bases outside gene matches: 8. The CDR3 has 15 amino acids. The germline V gene has CDR1 SGHTA and CDR2 FQGNSA. This clonotype turned up a few times. The antigen remains undetermined. TCRdb re-called the reads with MiXCR, one entry per CDR3 protein. The sample lists 450,000 to 550,000 distinct CDR3 sequences; about 44% were seen once. This specimen consisted of cultured PBMCs, obtained from culture after CMV antigen stimulation. The receptor was derived from a human donor in good health (CMV status not recorded). Some clones in this sample may be carry-over from other donors' samples. The gene calls are TRBV7-2 and TRBJ2-5, with 8 nucleotides matching TRBD2. CDR3 coding DNA: TGTGCCAGCAGCTCCCGCGGACTAGCCGCAGAGACCCAGTACTTC. This translates into CASSSRGLAAETQYF.